A selection of T cell receptor beta chains follows, all from one sample in a study of CDR3 diversity in severe acne. TCRdb used MiXCR to reprocess the PCR reads, holding one entry per CDR3 protein. The table records more than 70,000 distinct CDR3 sequences, roughly 52% of them present only once. The sample consisted of blood. Receptors originate from a male donor in good health, serving as a control. CDR3s include the opening cysteine and the closing phenylalanine or tryptophan. D genes are given only for firm matches. Clone sizes are given selectively: once, few, many, or a class where the clone is expanded.

J,V,size,D,CDR3,DNA
TRBJ2-5,TRBV7-9,NA,TRBD2,CASSLGGTSKETQYF,TGTGCCAGCAGCTTAGGGGGGACTAGCAAGGAGACCCAGTACTTC
TRBJ1-5,TRBV6-1,NA,NA,CAIKDQGIGNQPQHF,TGTGCCATCAAGGATCAGGGGATCGGCAATCAGCCCCAGCATTTT
TRBJ2-5,TRBV7-9,NA,NA,CASSVIQGGPETQYF,TGTGCCAGCAGCGTAATACAGGGGGGGCCGGAGACCCAGTACTTC
TRBJ1-2,TRBV12-3/TRBV12-4,NA,TRBD1,CASSIPGQGFGYTF,TGTGCCAGCAGCATACCGGGACAGGGATTTGGCTACACCTTC
TRBJ2-3,TRBV20-1,NA,TRBD2,CSARDPLAGGTDTQYF,TGCAGTGCTAGAGATCCCCTAGCGGGAGGCACAGATACGCAGTATTTT
TRBJ2-7,TRBV20-1,many,TRBD2,CSARGERESSYEQYF,TGCAGTGCTAGAGGCGAGCGGGAATCCTCCTACGAGCAGTACTTC
TRBJ1-3,TRBV2,NA,NA,CASSTGWGDTIYF,TGTGCCAGCAGTACCGGTTGGGGGGACACCATATATTTT
TRBJ1-6,TRBV4-1,once,NA,CASSQDPRRSIGSPLHF,TGCGCCAGCAGCCAAGATCCCCGACGGAGCATCGGTTCACCCCTCCACTTT
TRBJ2-1,TRBV11-2,many,NA,CASSLGWTGDNEQFF,TGTGCCAGCAGCTTAGGCTGGACGGGGGACAATGAGCAGTTCTTC
TRBJ2-1,TRBV29-1,medium-sized,NA,CSVHPGKYEQFF,TGCAGCGTGCACCCAGGGAAGTATGAGCAGTTCTTC
TRBJ2-7,TRBV7-8,few,NA,CASSLVSRGRPYEQYF,TGTGCCAGCAGCTTAGTCTCCCGGGGGCGGCCCTACGAGCAGTACTTC
TRBJ1-2,TRBV19,NA,NA,CASTKGYTF,TGTGCCAGTACGAAGGGCTACACCTTC
TRBJ1-3,TRBV19,NA,NA,CASGRRQPNSGNTIYF,TGTGCCAGTGGCCGGCGACAGCCAAACTCTGGAAACACCATATATTTT
TRBJ1-4,TRBV6-5,NA,TRBD1,CASSLRQGDEKLFF,TGTGCCAGCAGTCTCAGACAGGGGGATGAAAAACTGTTTTTT
TRBJ2-5,TRBV29-1,NA,NA,CSAGTPVGETQYF,TGCAGCGCCGGGACTCCGGTGGGAGAGACCCAGTACTTC
TRBJ1-1,TRBV6-5,many,TRBD1,CASSQTGGEAFF,TGTGCCAGCAGTCAAACAGGGGGAGAAGCTTTCTTT